This T cell receptor (beta chain) derives from a study of monozygotic twins with inflammatory bowel disease. Roughly 3,800 ng of total RNA went into each TCR library. The template-switching step introduced UMIs that carried a 6-nucleotide sample barcode. Using the 5' RACE reads, TCRdb records one entry per CDR3 protein without DNA. The record lists around 380,000 distinct CDR3 sequences, of which the ten most abundant hold around 2.5%. Blood, roughly 2.7 ml, was drawn per donor. The CDR3 is 13 amino acids. Germline V gene data show CDR1 as SGHAT and CDR2 as FQDESV (reference sequence). The V call is TRBV11-1, the J call TRBJ1-2. Sequencing input: blood. The TCR comes from a human donor with ulcerative colitis or Crohn's disease, or a healthy co-twin of an affected twin (not recorded which). CDR3 sequence reads: CASSLGGAGSYTF. Looking up the rest from reference TRBV11-1 and TRBJ1-2 gives the full variable domain: EAEVAQSPRYKITEKSQAVAFWCDPISGHATLYWYRQILGQGPELLVQFQDESVVDDSQLPKDRFSAERLKGVDSTLKIQPAELGDSAMYLCASSLGGAGSYTFGSGTRLTVV.